This T cell receptor (beta chain) appears in the sequencing data of a study of OX40 agonist ivuxolimab in advanced cancers. Broadly, across the study: Ivuxolimab was a fully human IgG2 agonistic monoclonal antibody targeting the costimulatory receptor OX40 (CD134). Intravenous ivuxolimab was administered to patients every 2 weeks at six dose levels: 0.01, 0.1, 0.3, 1.5, 3 and 10 mg/kg. Of the approximately 50 dose-escalation patients, hepatocellular carcinoma was present in approximately 20, melanoma in roughly 15, renal cell carcinoma in 9 and head and neck cancer in 9. The dose-escalation cohort was approximately 83% male with a mean age of around 62 years, ranging from roughly 23 to 79. Prior anti-PD-1, anti-PD-L1 or anti-CTLA-4 therapy was permitted, and checkpoint inhibitors had been received by less than 45% of dose-escalation patients. Partial responses were achieved by three dose-escalation patients, of whom one had hepatocellular carcinoma and two had cutaneous melanoma. Peripheral TCRbeta sequencing aimed to test whether ivuxolimab altered TCR sequence diversity and caused clonal T-cell expansion. The monotherapy dose-escalation portion (N of about 47 patients) of the phase I ivuxolimab trial is reported in the paper.

The trial excluded patients who had a history of autoimmune disease or were on systemic immunosuppression. Peripheral blood for TCR sequencing was drawn from every dose cohort at baseline, at cycle 4 day 1 and at cycle 7 day 1. The samples were drawn from a first-in-human, open-label, multicenter phase I dose-escalation trial of ivuxolimab. Adults with locally advanced or metastatic melanoma, renal cell carcinoma, hepatocellular carcinoma or head and neck squamous cell carcinoma were enrolled in the trial. Before TCR sequencing, CD4+ T cells and CD8+ T cells were sorted from peripheral blood as separate populations. For sequencing of the TCRbeta CDR3 region, genomic DNA was extracted from the sorted cells. The immunoSEQ Assay was used to sequence the TCRbeta CDR3 regions. The table comes from immuneACCESS by way of TCRdb, which keeps in-frame sequences with V and J called. Part of the clones is missing from these tables; in studies checked, under half for an unresolved V gene and the rest for unknown reasons. The sample records 12,000 to 15,000 clones, 75% to 80% of which are singletons. About 17% of the sample rests with the top ten.

This clone was seen a single time. There is no known antigen for this receptor. No much larger clonotype is one base removed from it; base qualities were not supplied. The research as a whole found: In partial responders in the 0.1-3.0 mg/kg groups, normalized peripheral clonal expansion was found to be among the lowest, especially among CD8+ T cells. Low levels of normalized T-cell clonal expansion were also seen in some nonresponding patients. On average, CD8+ T cells showed more expanded clones than CD4+ T cells after ivuxolimab. The antigen specificity of the clonally expanded peripheral T cells was not determined. At doses of 0.1 to 3.0 mg/kg, clonal expansion of both CD4+ and CD8+ T cells in blood was seen between baseline and week 6.

Reading the germline V gene gives CDR1 SGDLS and CDR2 YYNGEE. V lost 4 bases and J lost 7 bases; the stretch between them is 17 bases long. Including cysteine and phenylalanine, the CDR3 has 14 amino acids. Only CDR3 DNA remains: 42 bases, in frame from the first base. Recombination linked TRBV9 to TRBJ1-1; TRBD1 is possibly the D segment (6 matching bases). The receptor was derived from an adult with an advanced solid tumor such as melanoma, head and neck, liver or kidney cancer. The sample here was CD4+ or CD8+ T cells sorted from blood, taken in a trial of the OX40 agonist ivuxolimab. The DNA sequence follows: TGTGCCAGCAGCTTAGGGGGTGGTAGGGTTGAAGCTTTCTTT. Its product reads: CASSLGGGRVEAFF.